The present T cell receptor (beta chain) was sequenced within a study of long-term antiretroviral therapy in people with HIV. General study findings and limits: Collection of the blood, which took place between the mid-2000s and the late 2010s, possibly occurred under older ART regimens. It was observed that HIV repertoires exhibited narrower CDR3 length ranges than controls. Nothing was known about ART adherence, viral resistance or changes in therapy.

This clone was seen once. Its antigen is currently unknown. The assay, immunoSEQ v3.0, was run at survey level. TCRdb keeps only in-frame clones here, not all; method: immunoSEQ multiplex PCR. The sample includes more than 15,000 clones, 60% to 85% of them seen just once. Sampling of each donor yielded at least one pre-ART PBMC sample and at least two post-ART PBMC samples. This clonotype originated in a man aged 25 to 40 with HIV. The sequencing here drew on unsorted PBMCs, taken at the start of antiretroviral therapy.

DNA of the CDR3: TGCGCCAGCAGCCAAGGGGGGACAGGGGTCAATGAGCAGTTCTTC. This gives the protein CASSQGGTGVNEQFF. The chain is built from TRBV4-3 and TRBJ2-1, with 10 bases that match TRBD1. The V segment lost 1 base and the J segment 6 bases; nucleotides outside the gene matches: 3. Germline CDR1 is LGHNA and CDR2 is YSLEER. This CDR3 has 15 amino acids.